This section outlines one T cell receptor beta chain sequence together with its context. Its antigen is as yet unknown. Trimming at V came to 4 bases and at J to 0 bases, leaving 3 bases not matched to a gene. The CDR3 totals 14 residues. Germline CDR1 is MGHDK and CDR2 is SYGVNS. The data derive from a study of T cells in tuberculosis. Study-wide results and caveats: Active tuberculosis TCR-alpha repertoires lay closer to GMM-specific TCRs than IGRA-negative controls, suggesting clonal expansion. Active tuberculosis patients had shorter CDR3-alpha; the beta difference was nonsignificant.

The method was immunoSEQ multiplex PCR; TCRdb's version includes in-frame clones alone and lacks a portion of them. The sample lists tens of thousands of clones, 97% occurring once. The rearrangement joins TRBV25-1 to TRBJ2-7, with 7 bases that match TRBD1. The sample was PBMCs. This clonotype was obtained from a donor between 10 and 35 years old with latent tuberculosis or without tuberculosis infection. The CDR3 sequence is CASSGGQSSYEQYF. DNA of the CDR3: TGTGCCAGCAGTGGGGGACAGAGCTCCTACGAGCAGTACTTC.